This TCR beta chain was captured in a study of T cell responses to AZD1222 COVID-19 vaccine. CDR3 size: 15 residues. Germline CDR1 and CDR2: LNHDA and SQIVND (reference sequence). V dropped 5 bases and J dropped 9; count of bases not matched to a gene: 8. Assay: immunoSEQ multiplex PCR; the TCRdb copy retains only in-frame clones and omits some. The sample has around 66,000 clones, around 89% seen once; the top ten hold roughly 4.9%. Notes on the study in general: Reports say nearly half of spike-specific TCRs go after unmutated variant regions. The donor cohort was predominantly white British with a female majority, and clonal diversity may have been underestimated. Spike as a whole was targeted by vaccine-associated CD4 TCRs, dominant at 160-218 and 743-854.

Turning to this clone: Its target is unknown.

The clonotype originates from an adult who received the MenACWY meningococcal vaccine as a control. The sample was peripheral blood, taken 28 days after the second dose of the MenACWY control vaccine. The chain uses TRBV19 and TRBJ1-6; the match to TRBD1 covers 9 bases. For the CDR3, the DNA is TGTGCCAGTAGTCCTGGACAGGGGCGCGGTTCACCCCTCCACTTT. Protein product: CASSPGQGRGSPLHF.